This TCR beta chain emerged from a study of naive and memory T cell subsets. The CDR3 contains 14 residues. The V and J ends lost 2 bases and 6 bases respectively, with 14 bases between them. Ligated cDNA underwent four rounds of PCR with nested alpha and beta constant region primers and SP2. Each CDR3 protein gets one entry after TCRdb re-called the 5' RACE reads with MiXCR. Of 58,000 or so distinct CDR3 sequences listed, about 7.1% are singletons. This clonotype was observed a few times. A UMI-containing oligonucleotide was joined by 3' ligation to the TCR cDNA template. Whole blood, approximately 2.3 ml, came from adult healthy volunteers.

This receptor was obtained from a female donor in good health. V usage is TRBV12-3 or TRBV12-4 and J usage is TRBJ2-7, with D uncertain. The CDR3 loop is CASSLISGLGEQYF. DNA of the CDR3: TGTGCCAGCAGTTTAATTTCGGGTCTGGGCGAGCAGTACTTC.